A single sample gave rise to the 32 T cell receptor beta chains below, sequenced in a study of blood T cell repertoires in COVID-19. Only in-frame clones appear in the TCRdb table, and some are missing; sequencing was by immunoSEQ multiplex PCR. The data show just over 250,000 clones, more than 70% seen once. Sequencing was carried out using peripheral blood. These TCRs come from a woman between 45 and 65 years old with acute or convalescent COVID-19.

This clone was recorded only once. The chain has TRBV7-7 and TRBJ2-5; 8 bases match TRBD2. V shed 1 base and J 5 bases; nucleotides not matched to a gene: 6. The CDR3 contains 15 residues. In germline, CDR1 is SSHAT, CDR2 FNYEAQ (reference sequence). The CDR3 here is CASSLVGAGEETQYF. The CDR3 DNA sequence: TGTGCCAGCAGCTTAGTAGGAGCGGGAGAGGAGACCCAGTACTTC.

V gene TRBV5-4 combines with J gene TRBJ2-3, with 9 bases identical to TRBD2. V gave up 4 bases and J gave up 5 bases; unmatched junction bases: 8. The germline gives CDR1 SGHNT, CDR2 YYREEE (reference sequence). The CDR3 spans 15 residues. The CDR3 DNA sequence: TGTGCCAGCAGCCTGCCACTAGCGGGCTTAGATACGCAGTATTTT. Translated, it gives CASSLPLAGLDTQYF.

This clone was seen a few times. CDR3 DNA: TGTGCCAGCAGTCGCGGAGGGCTTTACTACGAGCAGTACTTC. Its protein is CASSRGGLYYEQYF. This sequence joins TRBV27 and TRBJ2-7, with D possibly TRBD2 on 6 matching bases. Trimming stripped 5 bases from V and 3 bases from J, with 14 bases between. Per germline, CDR1 MNHEY and CDR2 SMNVEV (reference sequence). This CDR3 has 14 residues.

CDR3 coding DNA: TGTGCCAGCAGTGAAGGAGGCAGGGGGAGGATTGAAGCTTTCTTT. Protein product: CASSEGGRGRIEAFF. The chain carries TRBV6-1 and TRBJ1-1; TRBD1 agrees at 7 bases. CDR1 is MNHNS, CDR2 SASEGT, per germline. The junction had 9 bases not matched to a gene; V was cut back by 1 base and J by 7 bases. This CDR3 spans 15 amino acids.

This chain uses TRBV7-2 with TRBJ2-2, with unresolved D. There are 13 residues in the CDR3. V was clipped by 3 bases and J by 7 bases, with 9 bases between them. CDR1 and CDR2 (germline): SGHTA, FQGNSA. The CDR3 coding sequence is TGTGCCAGCAGCTTCGCAGGCATCGGGGAGCTGTTTTTT. This translates into CASSFAGIGELFF.

This chain joins TRBV2 and TRBJ1-6; unclear D gene. CDR3 length: 14 amino acids. The germline V gene encodes CDR1 SNHLY and CDR2 FYNNEI. The V gene lost 7 bases and the J gene lost 4 bases, with 11 bases spanning the gap. The CDR3 region has the DNA TGTGCCAGCAAAGAGGTTTTTTATAATTCACCCCTCCACTTT. Its translation: CASKEVFYNSPLHF.

In its sample, this clone was seen once. The rearrangement uses TRBV6-4 and TRBJ2-2, with D perhaps matching TRBD2 (6 bases). CDR3 length: 13 amino acids. Germline V CDR1 and CDR2: MRHNA, SNTAGT. V shed 6 bases and J shed 6 bases, with 11 bases lying between them. The chain's CDR3 is CASRNQRAGELFF. Written as DNA, the CDR3 is TGTGCCAGCAGAAACCAGCGGGCCGGGGAGCTGTTTTTT.

This clone turned up a few times. The same CDR3 also results from other DNA sequences found in this sample. The DNA for the CDR3 is TGTGCCAGCAGCCGGGGACAGGGGACATACGAGCAGTACTTC. It translates to CASSRGQGTYEQYF. V usage is TRBV5-4 and J usage is TRBJ2-7, with 10 bases that match TRBD1. V lost 4 bases and J lost 4; bases outside the gene matches: 5. CDR3 length: 14 residues. Germline V CDR1 and CDR2: SGHNT, YYREEE (reference sequence).

This clone has just a few counts. This chain uses TRBV5-4 with TRBJ2-1; 7 positions match TRBD2. Losses at the gene ends were 4 bases for V and 4 bases for J; bases not matched to a gene: 11. CDR1 and CDR2 (germline): SGHNT, YYREEE (reference sequence). This CDR3 is built from 16 residues. In nucleotides, the CDR3 is TGTGCCAGCAGCCCATCCCGGGGTAGCGGGTACAATGAGCAGTTCTTC. This codes for CASSPSRGSGYNEQFF.

This CDR3 reads CASSAGTGYEQYF. The CDR3, as DNA: TGCGCCAGCAGCGCCGGGACAGGCTACGAGCAGTACTTC. The chain recombines TRBV5-1 with TRBJ2-7; 8 nucleotides align to TRBD1. Trimming cost V 4 bases and J 3 bases; bases outside gene matches: 3. The CDR3 has 13 amino acids. Germline V gene sequence: CDR1 SGHRS, CDR2 YFSETQ.

Concerning this clone itself: One end of the junction is discordant with germline, which a read error may explain. The CDR3 sequence is CASSASGQVKPPVF. The CDR3 bases are TGTGCCAGCAGTGCGTCCGGACAGGTAAAACCCCCCGTCTTC. This chain connects TRBV28 to TRBJ2-1, with 7 positions matching TRBD1. CDR1 and CDR2 (germline): MDHEN, SYDVKM. This CDR3 has 14 amino acids.

This clone appeared a few times. The CDR3 sequence is CASSRADGAYEQYF. The CDR3 DNA is TGTGCCAGCAGCCGAGCAGATGGAGCCTACGAGCAGTACTTC. The rearrangement joins TRBV7-9 to TRBJ2-7; D unresolved. Trimming took off 5 bases at V and 2 bases at J, with 13 bases between the two ends. Germline lookup yields CDR1 SEHNR and CDR2 FQNEAQ (reference sequence). CDR3 length: 14 residues. The full variable domain, its missing parts supplied by reference TRBV7-9 and TRBJ2-7, is DTGVSQNPRHKITKRGQNVTFRCDPISEHNRLYWYRQTLGQGPEFLTYFQNEAQLEKSRLLSDRFSAERPKGSFSTLEIQRTEQGDSAMYLCASSRADGAYEQYFGPGTRLTVT.

The J gene is TRBJ1-5, the V gene TRBV9, with no clear D. V was trimmed by 0 bases and J by 0 bases, leaving 7 bases between them. Germline assignment: CDR1 SGDLS and CDR2 YYNGEE. The CDR3 loop spans 15 amino acids. The CDR3 DNA reads TGTGCCAGCAGCGTAGACGGTTATAGCAATCAGCCCCAGCATTTT. Its protein is CASSVDGYSNQPQHF.

This chain links TRBV28 with TRBJ2-7; D is unresolved. V was clipped by 5 bases and J by 0 bases, with 14 bases between them. Germline CDR1 MDHEN, CDR2 SYDVKM. The CDR3 length is 15 residues. In nucleotides, the CDR3 is TGTGCCAGCAGTCCGGTGAGGAGTAACTCCTACGAGCAGTACTTC. Translating gives CASSPVRSNSYEQYF.

For the CDR3, the DNA is TGTGCCAGCAGTGAATTCCAGGTCAACACAGATACGCAGTATTTT. Its translation is CASSEFQVNTDTQYF. The rearrangement links TRBV6-1 to TRBJ2-3; D gene uncertain. Trimming removed 2 bases at V and 2 bases at J, with 11 bases between. The CDR3 contains 15 residues. Germline V gene sequence: CDR1 MNHNS, CDR2 SASEGT.

The chain recombines TRBV6-1 with TRBJ2-7; TRBD1 agrees at 8 bases. The V and J ends lost 3 bases and 6 bases, in that order; junction bases with no gene match: 7. This CDR3 contains 14 residues. Looked up from germline, CDR1 is MNHNS and CDR2 is SASEGT. The CDR3 region has the DNA TGTGCCAGCAGTGAGCAGGGGGCGCCTGGCGAGCAGTACTTC. Its translation is CASSEQGAPGEQYF.

The V gene is TRBV28, the J gene TRBJ2-1; 7 nucleotides line up with TRBD1. The trim removed 7 bases at V and 1 base at J, leaving 19 bases unmatched. Germline V lookup: CDR1 MDHEN, CDR2 SYDVKM. The length of the CDR3 is 19 residues. CDR3 residues: CASITGAGKPSASYNEQFF. The CDR3 nucleotides read TGTGCCAGCATCACAGGGGCAGGGAAACCCTCAGCTTCCTACAATGAGCAGTTCTTC.

The chain links TRBV7-2 to TRBJ2-3, with a weak D call TRBD2 (6 bases). The CDR3 totals 14 residues. Trimming took off 3 bases at V and 5 bases at J, with 12 bases between the two ends. The germline V gene has CDR1 SGHTA and CDR2 FQGNSA. Here the CDR3 reads CASSLGRGGDTQYF. CDR3 nucleotides: TGTGCCAGCAGCTTGGGACGGGGAGGAGATACGCAGTATTTT.

The V call is TRBV5-5, the J call TRBJ2-1, with D perhaps TRBD2 (6 bases). Germline CDR1 SGHKS, CDR2 YYEKEE (reference sequence). CDR3 length: 15 residues. Trimming took 4 bases from V and 4 from J, leaving 15 bases between them. The DNA of the CDR3 is TGTGCCAGCAGCCTAACGGGAGAGGGGTACAATGAGCAGTTCTTC. This gives the protein CASSLTGEGYNEQFF.

V gene TRBV5-4 combines with J gene TRBJ1-2, with 8 bases identical to TRBD1. Germline CDR1 SGHNT, CDR2 YYREEE (reference sequence). J lost 5 bases, V lost 6 bases, and 6 bases had no gene match. The CDR3 is made up of 13 amino acids. The chain's CDR3 is CASKDTGGYGYTF. In DNA, the CDR3 is TGTGCCAGCAAAGACACAGGGGGGTATGGCTACACCTTC.

V is TRBV28 and J is TRBJ2-1; perhaps TRBD2 as D (7 bases). V lost 6 bases and J lost 9, with 21 bases in between. The CDR3 covers 15 residues. Germline lookup yields CDR1 MDHEN and CDR2 SYDVKM. The CDR3 DNA reads TGTGCCAGCAGCCCCTGGGGGGGAAACAGGGTTGAGCAGTTCTTC. Its protein is CASSPWGGNRVEQFF.

The gene calls are TRBV27 and TRBJ1-5; no clear D. V was shortened by 6 bases and J by 7 bases, with 19 bases between the two germline ends. In germline, CDR1 is MNHEY, CDR2 SMNVEV (reference sequence). The CDR3 contains 15 residues. CDR3 sequence reads: CASSALTGKRQPQHF. The CDR3 DNA sequence: TGTGCCAGCAGCGCCCTAACGGGGAAGCGGCAGCCCCAGCATTTT.

The chain recombines TRBV19 with TRBJ2-3; 15 nucleotides match TRBD2. The germline CDR1 and CDR2 sequences are LNHDA and SQIVND (reference sequence). This CDR3 contains 16 residues. With V trimmed by 5 bases and J by 5 bases, 5 bases remained unmatched. The CDR3 DNA reads TGTGCCAGTAGTTGGACTAGCGGGAGGGCGGGAGATACGCAGTATTTT. Protein: CASSWTSGRAGDTQYF.

The chain recombines TRBV4-2 with TRBJ2-7; perhaps TRBD1 as D (7 bases). The CDR3 consists of 16 residues. V was clipped by 3 bases and J by 3 bases, with 18 bases between them. Germline loops: CDR1 LGHNA, CDR2 YNFKEQ. The CDR3 DNA sequence: TGTGCCAGCAGCCAGGGGTTGGAGGGGGCCCTCTACGAGCAGTACTTC. This codes for CASSQGLEGALYEQYF.

V and J are TRBV18 and TRBJ2-3; 12 bases map to TRBD1. V was pared by 6 bases and J by 8 bases, with 9 bases of the junction left unmatched. Germline V gene sequence: CDR1 KGHSH, CDR2 LQKENI. CDR3 size: 15 residues. The CDR3 protein is CASSSGQGARGTQYF. The CDR3 region has the DNA TGTGCCAGCTCTTCGGGACAGGGGGCGCGAGGTACGCAGTATTTT.

The chain is built from TRBV7-2 and TRBJ2-3; 7 nucleotides align to TRBD2. The CDR3 totals 16 residues. The trim removed 5 bases at V and 4 bases at J, leaving 12 bases unmatched. The V gene's germline CDR1 is SGHTA and CDR2 FQGNSA. In nucleotides, the CDR3 is TGTGCCAGCAGCCCAGGAACTAGCGTCATATCAGATACGCAGTATTTT. Its translation: CASSPGTSVISDTQYF. Filled out from reference TRBV7-2 and TRBJ2-3, the complete variable domain reads GAGVSQSPSNKVTEKGKDVELRCDPISGHTALYWYRQSLGQGLEFLIYFQGNSAPDKSGLPSDRFSAERTGGSVSTLTIQRTQQEDSAVYLCASSPGTSVISDTQYFGPGTRLTVL.

This clone has a single count. J is TRBJ1-5 and V is TRBV25-1; D is unclear. Germline CDR1 MGHDK, CDR2 SYGVNS. This CDR3 has 14 residues. Trimming cost V 3 bases and J 4 bases, with 10 bases left between them. The CDR3 DNA reads as TGTGCCAGCAGTGACAGGACGGGAAATCAGCCCCAGCATTTT. This gives the protein CASSDRTGNQPQHF.

This chain connects TRBV5-3 to TRBJ1-5; D possibly corresponds to TRBD1 (5 bases). TRBV5-3 is designated an ORF whose function remains uncertain. V was shortened by 4 bases and J by 3 bases, with 14 bases between the two germline ends. This CDR3 is built from 15 residues. CDR3 nucleotide sequence: TGTGCCAGAAGCCCAGGGCCGCACCTCAATCAGCCCCAGCATTTT. Translated, it gives CARSPGPHLNQPQHF.

V usage is TRBV24-1 and J usage is TRBJ2-1; possible D gene TRBD2, 6 bases. Germline V lookup: CDR1 KGHDR, CDR2 SFDVKD. Trimming removed 4 bases at V and 4 bases at J, with 16 bases between. The CDR3 contains 16 residues. The CDR3 is CATSDSGSVGYNEQFF. DNA for the CDR3: TGTGCCACCAGTGACTCCGGGAGCGTGGGGTACAATGAGCAGTTCTTC.

The CDR3 DNA is TGTGGCATGTTCGGGGGTCAGAACTATGGCTACACCTTC. Its protein is CGMFGGQNYGYTF. The rearrangement uses TRBV28 and TRBJ1-2; possible D gene TRBD1, 5 bases. This CDR3 has 13 residues. Germline V gene data show CDR1 as MDHEN and CDR2 as SYDVKM.

A few counts support this clone. The chain employs TRBV11-2 and TRBJ2-7; the D gene is possibly TRBD2 (6 bases). From germline, CDR1 is SGHAT and CDR2 FQNNGV. Trimming took 5 bases from V and 1 from J, leaving 12 bases between them. The CDR3 covers 14 residues. The CDR3 DNA sequence: TGTGCCAGCAGCGCGGACTACGGTTCCTACGAGCAGTACTTC. Translating it yields CASSADYGSYEQYF.

This rearrangement joins TRBV2 to TRBJ1-6; D gene uncertain. Trimming left V 3 bases short and J 10 bases short, with 13 bases between. Germline V gives CDR1 SNHLY, CDR2 FYNNEI. The CDR3 covers 14 residues. The CDR3 is CASSDGPGGSPLHF. The CDR3 DNA reads TGTGCCAGCAGTGATGGGCCTGGTGGATCACCCCTCCACTTT.